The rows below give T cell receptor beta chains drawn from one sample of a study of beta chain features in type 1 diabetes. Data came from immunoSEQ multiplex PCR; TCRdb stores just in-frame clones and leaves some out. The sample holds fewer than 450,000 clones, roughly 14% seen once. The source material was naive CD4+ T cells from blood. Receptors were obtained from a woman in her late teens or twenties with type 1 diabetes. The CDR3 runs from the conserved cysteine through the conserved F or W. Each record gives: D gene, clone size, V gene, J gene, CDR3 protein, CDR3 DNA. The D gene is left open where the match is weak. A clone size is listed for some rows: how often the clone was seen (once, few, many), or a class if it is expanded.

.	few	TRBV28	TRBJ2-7	CASSLLTREQYF	TGTGCCAGCAGTTTATTAACTCGCGAGCAGTACTTC
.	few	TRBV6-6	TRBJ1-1	CASSLGLYTEAFF	TGTGCCAGCAGTTTAGGACTGTACACTGAAGCTTTCTTT
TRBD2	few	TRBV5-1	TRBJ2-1	CASRLAGGSSYNEQFF	TGCGCCAGCAGGCTAGCGGGAGGTAGCTCCTACAATGAGCAGTTCTTC
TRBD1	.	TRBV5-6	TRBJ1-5	CASSSGQGGQPQHF	TGTGCCAGCAGCTCCGGACAGGGAGGACAGCCCCAGCATTTT
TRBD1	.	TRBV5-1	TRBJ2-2	CASSMDRGETGELFF	TGCGCCAGCAGCATGGACAGGGGTGAGACCGGGGAGCTGTTTTTT
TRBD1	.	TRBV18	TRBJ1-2	CASSPGDRVPSGYTF	TGTGCCAGCTCACCCGGGGACAGGGTCCCGAGCGGCTACACCTTC
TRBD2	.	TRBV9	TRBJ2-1	CASSVRASGTSYNEQFF	TGTGCCAGCAGCGTTAGGGCTAGCGGGACCTCCTACAATGAGCAGTTCTTC
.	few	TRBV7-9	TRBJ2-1	CATPQAPSYNEQFF	TGTGCCACCCCACAGGCTCCGTCCTACAATGAGCAGTTCTTC
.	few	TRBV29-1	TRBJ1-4	CSVETRANEKLFF	TGCAGCGTTGAAACCAGGGCTAATGAAAAACTGTTTTTT
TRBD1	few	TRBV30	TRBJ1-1	CARGQGNTEAFF	TGTGCCCGGGGACAGGGGAACACTGAAGCTTTCTTT
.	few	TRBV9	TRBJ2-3	CASSAFGDTQYF	TGTGCCAGCAGCGCATTCGGTGATACGCAGTATTTT
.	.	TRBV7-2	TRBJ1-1	CASSLWGDTEAFF	TGTGCCAGCAGCTTATGGGGGGACACTGAAGCTTTCTTT
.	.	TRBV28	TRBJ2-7	CASSGGGEPFYEQYF	TGTGCCAGCAGTGGTGGCGGGGAGCCCTTCTACGAGCAGTACTTC
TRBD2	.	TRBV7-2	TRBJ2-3	CASSFLGTSGRGSTDTQYF	TGTGCCAGCAGCTTCTTAGGGACTAGCGGGAGAGGAAGCACAGATACGCAGTATTTT
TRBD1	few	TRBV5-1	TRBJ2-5	CASSLDRVGETQYF	TGCGCCAGCAGCCTGGACAGGGTGGGAGAGACCCAGTACTTC
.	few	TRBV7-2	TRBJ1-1	CASSLNAGKAFF	TGTGCCAGCAGCTTAAATGCGGGGAAAGCTTTCTTT
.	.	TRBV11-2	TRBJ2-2	CASTPSTSGYSGELFF	TGTGCCAGCACCCCTTCGACTAGTGGTTACTCCGGGGAGCTGTTTTTT
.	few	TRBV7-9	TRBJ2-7	CASSFPAGATSLSSYEQYF	TGTGCCAGCAGCTTCCCGGCTGGGGCAACCTCCCTTAGCTCCTACGAGCAGTACTTC
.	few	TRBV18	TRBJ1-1	CASSPGGTGTEAFF	TGTGCCAGCTCACCTGGGGGGACCGGCACTGAAGCTTTCTTT
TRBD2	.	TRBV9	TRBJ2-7	CASSPRQRDFEGASYF	TGTGCCAGCAGCCCCCGCCAGCGGGACTTTGAGGGAGCGTCGTACTTC
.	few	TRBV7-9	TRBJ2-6	CASNLVGGTGAGANVLTF	TGTGCCAGCAACCTCGTGGGGGGGACGGGGGCCGGGGCCAACGTCCTGACTTTC
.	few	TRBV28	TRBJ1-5	CASSSRGRYNQPQHF	TGTGCCAGCAGTTCGCGCGGAAGGTACAATCAGCCCCAGCATTTT
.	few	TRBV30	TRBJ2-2	CAWFLARELFF	TGTGCCTGGTTTCTAGCTAGAGAGCTGTTTTTT
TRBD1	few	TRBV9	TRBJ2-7	CASSTGTAGYEQYF	TGTGCCAGCAGCACCGGGACAGCCGGCTACGAGCAGTACTTC
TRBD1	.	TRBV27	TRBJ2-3	CASSPGQGRDTQYF	TGTGCCAGCAGTCCGGGACAGGGTAGGGATACGCAGTATTTT
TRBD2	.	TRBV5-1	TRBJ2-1	CASSFLAGWSNEQFF	TGCGCCAGCAGCTTCCTAGCGGGGTGGTCCAATGAGCAGTTCTTC
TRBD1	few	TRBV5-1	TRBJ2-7	CASRRGQGLNEQYF	TGCGCCAGCAGGAGGGGACAGGGCTTGAACGAGCAGTACTTC
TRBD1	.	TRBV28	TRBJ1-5	CASSPGQGLAHF	TGTGCCAGCAGTCCGGGACAGGGTTTGGCGCATTTT
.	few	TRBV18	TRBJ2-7	CASSPGASGYEQYF	TGTGCCAGCTCACCAGGGGCTAGTGGCTACGAGCAGTACTTC
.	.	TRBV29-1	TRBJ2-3	CSVTSRADTQYF	TGCAGCGTTACTAGCCGAGCAGATACGCAGTATTTT
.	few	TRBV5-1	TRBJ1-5	CASSEAGANQPQHF	TGCGCCAGTTCGGAGGCGGGAGCAAATCAGCCCCAGCATTTT
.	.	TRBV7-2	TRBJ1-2	CASSPAGNLYGYTF	TGTGCCAGCAGCCCTGCAGGGAATCTATATGGCTACACCTTC
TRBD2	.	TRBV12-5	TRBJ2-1	CASGLTSGAEQFF	TGTGCTAGTGGTTTAACTAGCGGGGCTGAGCAGTTCTTC